What follows are 31 T cell receptor beta chains derived from one specimen sequenced in a study of OX40 agonist ivuxolimab in advanced cancers. TCRdb keeps only in-frame clones here, not all; method: immunoSEQ multiplex PCR. The sample records around 22,000 clones, over 75% being singletons. This sample comprised CD4+ or CD8+ T cells sorted from blood, obtained in a trial of the OX40 agonist ivuxolimab. The receptors were gathered from an adult with an advanced solid tumor such as melanoma, head and neck, liver or kidney cancer.

The V call is TRBV6-4, the J call TRBJ1-1; possibly TRBD1 for D (5 bases). CDR1 is MRHNA and CDR2 is SNTAGT in the germline V gene. Trimming stripped 3 bases from V and 4 bases from J, with 15 bases between. The CDR3 runs 15 residues. The CDR3 DNA reads as TGTGCCAGCAGTGATTCAGGGAGGTTGGGCACTGAAGCTTTCTTT. Translation: CASSDSGRLGTEAFF.

The rearrangement joins TRBV10-2 to TRBJ2-2, with 7 bases fitting TRBD2. V shed 6 bases, J shed 3 bases, and the junction held 7 bases outside the gene matches. CDR1 is WSHSY and CDR2 is SAAADI in the germline V gene. This CDR3 contains 15 residues. The CDR3 DNA sequence: TGCGCCAGCAGGCTAGCGGTCGCTTACACCGGGGAGCTGTTTTTT. This translates into CASRLAVAYTGELFF.

The chain recombines TRBV7-9 with TRBJ2-3, with 8 bases identical to TRBD2. The CDR3 is 16 amino acids. J gave up 2 bases and V 4 bases, and 8 bases lay outside the gene matches. CDR1 and CDR2 (germline): SEHNR, FQNEAQ (reference sequence). The CDR3: CASSWGLGGSTDTQYF. DNA of the CDR3: TGTGCCAGCAGCTGGGGACTAGGGGGATCCACAGATACGCAGTATTTT.

The gene calls are TRBV2 and TRBJ1-4; 7 nucleotides agree with TRBD1. CDR1 is SNHLY and CDR2 is FYNNEI in the germline V gene. V lost 8 bases, J lost 8 bases, and 11 bases stayed unmatched. The CDR3 is made up of 14 amino acids. CDR3 in amino acids: CASFLGQTNEKLFF. In DNA form, the CDR3 reads TGTGCCAGCTTTCTGGGACAGACGAACGAAAAACTGTTTTTT.

This clone was observed a handful of times. Other DNA sequences in the same sample also yield this CDR3. The chain uses TRBV7-2 and TRBJ1-2; TRBD1 aligns across 9 bases. Looked up from germline, CDR1 is SGHTA and CDR2 is FQGNSA. V lost 3 bases to trimming and J lost 5 bases; unmatched junction nucleotides: 4. This CDR3 has 14 residues. The CDR3 nucleotides read TGTGCCAGCAGCTTCGGGACAGGGTGGTATGGCTACACCTTC. Protein product: CASSFGTGWYGYTF.

The J gene is TRBJ2-1, the V gene TRBV5-1; TRBD2 aligns across 9 bases. The V and J ends lost 0 bases and 0 bases, in that order; junction bases with no gene match: 4. The CDR3 contains 17 residues. Germline CDR1 and CDR2: SGHRS and YFSETQ. As DNA, the CDR3 is TGCGCCAGCAGCTTGGCCGGAGCGGGAGGCTCCTACAATGAGCAGTTCTTC. It is translated as CASSLAGAGGSYNEQFF.

The rearrangement joins TRBV18 to TRBJ1-2, with 10 bases lining up with TRBD1. The J segment lost 7 bases and the V segment lost 2 bases, leaving 10 bases of the junction unmatched. Germline V lookup: CDR1 KGHSH, CDR2 LQKENI. CDR3 size: 16 residues. This chain's CDR3 is CASSPDRQGALGGYTF. The DNA of the CDR3 is TGTGCCAGCTCACCAGATCGACAGGGGGCATTAGGTGGCTACACCTTC.

This chain's CDR3 is CASSNGEGIYSNQPQHF. In DNA form, the CDR3 reads TGTGCCAGTAGTAATGGGGAGGGAATATATAGCAATCAGCCCCAGCATTTT. This chain links TRBV19 with TRBJ1-5, with no clear D. Germline-derived CDR1 and CDR2 are LNHDA and SQIVND (reference sequence). Trimming stripped 4 bases from V and 0 bases from J, with 16 bases between. The CDR3 totals 17 residues.

The V and J genes are TRBV5-6 and TRBJ2-7; 8 nucleotides match TRBD1. Trimming removed 4 bases from V and 6 bases from J; junction bases left unmatched: 9. This CDR3 contains 14 residues. Germline V gene sequence: CDR1 SGHDT, CDR2 YYEEEE. The CDR3 DNA is TGTGCCAGCAGCCGTTGGACAGGGACGGGCGAGCAGTACTTC. This translates into CASSRWTGTGEQYF.

This clone is labeled as medium-sized. This chain links TRBV27 with TRBJ2-2; TRBD1 might be the D (6 bases). Germline CDR1 reads MNHEY; CDR2 reads SMNVEV (reference sequence). Trimming left V 3 bases short and J 1 base short, with 9 bases between. CDR3 length equals 15 residues. The CDR3 is CASSFSGQNTGELFF. The CDR3 DNA reads TGTGCCAGCAGTTTCTCGGGACAGAACACCGGGGAGCTGTTTTTT.

The rearrangement uses TRBV29-1 and TRBJ2-1; 10 bases are shared with TRBD2. Germline V gene data show CDR1 as SQVTM and CDR2 as ANQGSEA. The CDR3 contains 22 residues. The V gene end was trimmed by 0 bases and the J gene end by 5 bases; junction bases not matched to a gene: 25. DNA for the CDR3: TGCAGCGTTGAAGATAGCGAAGTGCGCGGCCTAGCGGGGGTCCGAGAGAACAATGAGCAGTTCTTC. Its translation is CSVEDSEVRGLAGVRENNEQFF.

This chain uses TRBV13 with TRBJ2-7, with 13 positions matching TRBD2. Germline loops: CDR1 PRHDT, CDR2 FYEKMQ (reference sequence). After removal of 5 bases from V and 1 base from J, the junction contained 8 bases not matched to a gene. The CDR3 consists of 17 residues. In nucleotides, the CDR3 is TGTGCCAGCAGCGTCGGGACTAGCGGGAAGGGGTCCTACGAGCAGTACTTC. Translation gives CASSVGTSGKGSYEQYF.

The chain uses TRBV28 and TRBJ1-2; D remains unclear. The CDR3 loop spans 13 amino acids. Germline CDR1 MDHEN, CDR2 SYDVKM. Trimming stripped 3 bases from V and 8 bases from J, with 13 bases between. The CDR3 is CASSLLSKTGYTF. DNA for the CDR3: TGTGCCAGCAGTTTGCTCTCCAAGACGGGCTACACCTTC.

The genes are TRBV6-1 and TRBJ1-1; the D gene is possibly TRBD1 (5 bases). The length of the CDR3 is 12 residues. Trimming removed 5 bases at V and 8 bases at J, with 12 bases between. Germline assignment: CDR1 MNHNS and CDR2 SASEGT. Here the CDR3 reads CASSLGAWEAFF. The DNA for the CDR3 is TGTGCCAGCAGTCTAGGGGCGTGGGAAGCTTTCTTT.

This rearrangement joins TRBV7-9 to TRBJ2-1; D gene ambiguous. Trimming removed 1 base at V and 9 bases at J, with 4 bases between. Germline-derived CDR1 and CDR2 are SEHNR and FQNEAQ (reference sequence). This CDR3 is 11 amino acids long. The CDR3 nucleotides read TGTGCCAGCAGCTTAGACCGTGAGCAGTTCTTC. It encodes CASSLDREQFF.

This chain uses TRBV18 with TRBJ1-5; no definite D call. CDR3 length equals 17 residues. Trimming left V 2 bases short and J 4 bases short, with 18 bases between. CDR1 and CDR2 (germline): KGHSH, LQKENI. The CDR3: CASSPRVESQSNQPQHF. The CDR3 region has the DNA TGTGCCAGCTCACCAAGGGTCGAGTCCCAATCGAATCAGCCCCAGCATTTT.

The chain uses TRBV19 and TRBJ1-1; D unclear. CDR3 length equals 13 residues. Trimming took 7 bases from V and 1 from J, leaving 10 bases between them. Germline V CDR1 and CDR2: LNHDA, SQIVND (reference sequence). The CDR3 protein is CASNWLGNTEAFF. DNA of the CDR3: TGTGCCAGTAATTGGCTCGGGAACACTGAAGCTTTCTTT.

The DNA for the CDR3 is TGTGCCAGCAGTTTATCTCAGGGTAGCTACGAGCAGTACTTC. It specifies CASSLSQGSYEQYF. The V and J genes are TRBV27 and TRBJ2-7, with D tentatively TRBD1 (5 bases). V lost 0 bases and J lost 3, with 9 bases in between. The V gene's germline CDR1 is MNHEY and CDR2 SMNVEV (reference sequence). This CDR3 has 14 residues.

Remarks on this clone: A far larger clone is one base from this, pointing to a likely read error. The rearrangement links TRBV5-4 to TRBJ2-1; D may be TRBD2 (5 bases). Looked up from germline, CDR1 is SGHNT and CDR2 is YYREEE (reference sequence). The CDR3 runs 13 residues. Trimming shortened V by 4 bases and J by 6 bases, and 11 bases separated the two germline ends. Here the CDR3 reads CASSQDYLNEQFF. The DNA for the CDR3 is TGTGCCAGCAGCCAAGACTACCTCAATGAGCAGTTCTTC.

This clone has just one count. The V call is TRBV5-1, the J call TRBJ2-5; D gene uncertain. There are 14 residues in the CDR3. Germline V gives CDR1 SGHRS, CDR2 YFSETQ. The V end was cut by 5 bases, the J end by 5 bases, with 16 bases between. Written as DNA, the CDR3 is TGCGCCAGCAGTCAACCGACCGCTCCGGAGACCCAGTACTTC. Residues: CASSQPTAPETQYF.

The gene calls are TRBV15 and TRBJ2-7; D is ambiguous. The CDR3 is 13 amino acids. The V and J ends lost 3 bases and 3 bases respectively, with 9 bases between them. Germline V CDR1 and CDR2: LNHNV, YYDKDF (reference sequence). CDR3: CATSSPARYEQYF. In nucleotides, the CDR3 is TGTGCCACCAGCAGTCCCGCTCGCTACGAGCAGTACTTC.

This chain connects TRBV11-3 to TRBJ2-1, with TRBD2 matching 9 bases. Germline CDR1 reads SGHNT; CDR2 reads YENEEA. This CDR3 has 16 residues. The V segment lost 3 bases and the J segment 3 bases; nucleotides outside the gene matches: 6. The CDR3 reads CASSLQLAGLYNEQFF. CDR3 sequence (DNA): TGTGCCAGCAGCTTGCAACTAGCGGGCCTCTACAATGAGCAGTTCTTC.

The genes are TRBV7-9 and TRBJ2-7, with D perhaps TRBD1 or TRBD2 (5 bases each). CDR3 length: 13 residues. Trimming took 5 bases from V and 7 from J, leaving 15 bases between them. Looked up from germline, CDR1 is SEHNR and CDR2 is FQNEAQ (reference sequence). As DNA, the CDR3 is TGTGCCAGCAGCCCGCCCGGGACGTGGGAGCAGTACTTC. The encoded protein is CASSPPGTWEQYF.

This chain uses TRBV7-9 with TRBJ2-7, with unresolved D. Trimming removed 3 bases from V and 2 bases from J, with 5 bases in between. The CDR3 loop spans 12 amino acids. Germline loops: CDR1 SEHNR, CDR2 FQNEAQ (reference sequence). CDR3 residues: CASSLETYEQYF. The CDR3, as DNA: TGTGCCAGCAGCTTGGAGACCTACGAGCAGTACTTC.

There are a few counts of this clone. This chain joins TRBV9 and TRBJ2-5; tentatively, D is TRBD1 or TRBD2 (6 bases each). Trimming took off 4 bases at V and 2 bases at J, with 18 bases between the two ends. In germline, CDR1 is SGDLS, CDR2 YYNGEE. The CDR3 sequence is 16 residues long. In nucleotides, the CDR3 is TGTGCCAGCAGCCTCCTCCTGGGGGGCGCGCAAGAGACCCAGTACTTC. Protein: CASSLLLGGAQETQYF.

V and J are TRBV27 and TRBJ2-6; a possible D gene is TRBD1 (6 bases). This CDR3 spans 20 amino acids. Trimming removed 5 bases from V and 4 bases from J, with 27 bases in between. Germline lookup yields CDR1 MNHEY and CDR2 SMNVEV (reference sequence). The DNA of the CDR3 is TGTGCCAGCAGTCCCAACCTTGCCCGGGACAACGCTTTCGGGGCCAACGTCCTGACTTTC. It codes for CASSPNLARDNAFGANVLTF.

The rearrangement links TRBV10-3 to TRBJ2-3, with 7 bases matching TRBD1. The junction had 5 bases not matched to a gene; V was cut back by 6 bases and J by 2 bases. This CDR3 is 14 amino acids long. Germline V gene data show CDR1 as ENHRY and CDR2 as SYGVKD. CDR3 amino acids: CAIRRQGPTDTQYF. The CDR3, as DNA: TGTGCCATCAGGCGACAGGGCCCCACAGATACGCAGTATTTT.

This chain links TRBV10-2 with TRBJ2-7, with 8 bases aligning to TRBD1. V was clipped by 5 bases and J by 0 bases; unmatched bases: 6. Germline-derived CDR1 and CDR2 are WSHSY and SAAADI. The CDR3 extends over 15 amino acids. The CDR3 sequence is CASSLDRGFSYEQYF. CDR3 sequence (DNA): TGCGCCAGCAGTCTCGACAGGGGCTTCTCCTACGAGCAGTACTTC.

The J gene is TRBJ2-7, the V gene TRBV9; 8 bases align to TRBD1. Germline-derived CDR1 and CDR2 are SGDLS and YYNGEE. The CDR3 has 14 residues. The V segment lost 0 bases and the J segment 4 bases; nucleotides outside the gene matches: 3. The CDR3 DNA is TGTGCCAGCAGCGTAGGCAGGGGGCTTTACGAGCAGTACTTC. This codes for CASSVGRGLYEQYF.

The chain couples TRBV18 to TRBJ1-3, with 8 bases identical to TRBD1. The CDR3 has 17 amino acids. In germline, CDR1 is KGHSH, CDR2 LQKENI. J was trimmed by 0 bases and V by 6 bases; bases with no gene match: 10. CDR3: CASSPGQGTSSGNTIYF. CDR3 in DNA: TGTGCCAGCTCCCCCGGACAGGGAACCAGCTCTGGAAACACCATATATTTT.

V gene TRBV2 combines with J gene TRBJ2-1; TRBD2 matches at 9 bases. CDR3 length: 16 amino acids. V dropped 5 bases and J dropped 7; count of bases not matched to a gene: 12. Germline V gene sequence: CDR1 SNHLY, CDR2 FYNNEI. This chain's CDR3 is CASSFELAGGKNEQFF. For the CDR3, the DNA is TGTGCCAGCAGTTTCGAACTAGCGGGCGGGAAGAATGAGCAGTTCTTC. Variable domain in full (rest from reference TRBV2 and TRBJ2-1): EPEVTQTPSHQVTQMGQEVILRCVPISNHLYFYWYRQILGQKVEFLVSFYNNEISEKSEIFDDQFSVERPDGSNFTLKIRSTKLEDSAMYFCASSFELAGGKNEQFFGPGTRLTVL.